This T cell receptor (beta chain) was obtained from a study of T cells after yellow fever vaccination. This clonotype was seen repeatedly, ten times or more. Its antigen remains unidentified. From the 5' RACE reads, TCRdb called clonotypes with MiXCR, one entry per CDR3 protein. This sample yields nearly 350,000 distinct CDR3 sequences, of which approximately 8% are seen a single time; under 20% belongs to the top ten. Study outcomes and limitations: Peak timing came faster in the weaker secondary response, day 5 versus 15.

This CDR3 is 16 amino acids long. The ends lost 5 bases at V and 4 bases at J; junction bases unmatched: 5. In germline, CDR1 is SGHTA, CDR2 FQGNSA. The origin of this receptor is a man aged 18 to 29 who received the YFV17D yellow fever vaccine. The sequences come from PBMCs, collected roughly seven weeks after the first yellow fever vaccination. The V and J genes are TRBV7-2 and TRBJ2-3; 14 nucleotides agree with TRBD2. The chain's CDR3 is CASSARLAGGSDTQYF. The CDR3 DNA is TGTGCCAGCAGCGCCCGACTAGCGGGGGGGTCAGATACGCAGTATTTT.